This TCR beta chain was recorded in a study of kidney transplant recipient with SARS-CoV-2 infection. As regards this clonotype: With a much larger clone just one base away, this may be a read error.

TCRdb re-analysed the reads in MiXCR, keeping a single row per CDR3 protein. The sample records 200,000 to 300,000 distinct CDR3 sequences, about 30% being singletons. This TCR came from a male patient aged 30 to 40 who had COVID-19 and was a kidney transplant recipient. Some T cells here may be from the graft donor. This specimen consisted of a blood sample, obtained at baseline and on roughly day 110 from a kidney transplant recipient.

CDR3 protein: CTSSQDNEGPYEQYF. CDR3 nucleotides: TGCACCAGCAGCCAAGATAACGAGGGACCCTACGAGCAGTACTTC. The V and J genes are TRBV1 and TRBJ2-7; TRBD1, the D gene given by the table, was not confirmed from the DNA. TRBV1 has pseudogene status. This CDR3 region has 15 residues.